This entry lists 24 T cell receptor beta chains sequenced from one sample in a study of cytomegalovirus exposure and HLA in healthy donors. The table came from immunoSEQ multiplex PCR; TCRdb's copy has only in-frame clones and leaves some out. The sample holds under 130,000 clones, 86% seen once. Sequencing was performed on PBMCs. These receptors were obtained from a woman younger than 30 in good health and CMV-seropositive.

The chain employs TRBV27 and TRBJ1-2, with 8 bases that match TRBD1. The germline CDR1 and CDR2 sequences are MNHEY and SMNVEV (reference sequence). V dropped 6 bases and J dropped 5; count of bases not matched to a gene: 8. This CDR3 region has 14 residues. The CDR3 protein is CASRSATGVYGYTF. CDR3 bases: TGTGCCAGCAGATCCGCGACAGGGGTGTATGGCTACACCTTC.

V and J are TRBV5-1 and TRBJ2-3; possible D gene TRBD2, 5 bases. This CDR3 comprises 18 residues. V lost 5 bases and J 5 bases, leaving 27 bases between the germline ends. Germline V gene lookup returns CDR1 SGHRS and CDR2 YFSETQ. The CDR3 nucleotides read TGCGCCAGCAGTCTTGACGCGCATGGCGGGCGGTCGGGAGATACGCAGTATTTT. Protein sequence: CASSLDAHGGRSGDTQYF.

The V and J genes are TRBV4-1 and TRBJ1-3; TRBD1 aligns across 8 bases. CDR1 is MGHRA, CDR2 YSYEKL, per germline. V lost 0 bases and J lost 5; bases outside the gene matches: 3. CDR3 size: 15 residues. CDR3 sequence reads: CASSQDGQGRNTIYF. CDR3 DNA sequence: TGCGCCAGCAGCCAAGATGGACAGGGCCGAAACACCATATATTTT.

J is TRBJ1-2 and V is TRBV28, with no clear D. This CDR3 comprises 12 residues. Trimming stripped 5 bases from V and 8 bases from J, with 12 bases between. Germline V lookup: CDR1 MDHEN, CDR2 SYDVKM. The CDR3 here is CASSRPRHGYTF. In DNA, the CDR3 is TGTGCCAGCAGTCGTCCTAGGCACGGCTACACCTTC.

This chain joins TRBV5-6 and TRBJ1-5, with unresolved D. The germline CDR1 and CDR2 sequences are SGHDT and YYEEEE. This CDR3 comprises 14 residues. Trimming stripped 4 bases from V and 3 bases from J, with 11 bases between. CDR3 sequence (DNA): TGTGCCAGCAGCCTAGGTAGCGCCAATCAGCCCCAGCATTTT. Translation: CASSLGSANQPQHF.

The chain joins TRBV9 to TRBJ1-1; D possibly corresponds to TRBD1 (5 bases). Trimming left V 0 bases short and J 11 bases short, with 11 bases between. The CDR3 consists of 12 residues. CDR1 and CDR2 (germline): SGDLS, YYNGEE. The CDR3 nucleotides read TGTGCCAGCAGCGTAGTGTCGGGGGAGGCTTTCTTT. Protein: CASSVVSGEAFF.

This chain connects TRBV5-4 to TRBJ2-7, with TRBD1 matching over 9 bases. There are 16 residues in the CDR3. Losses at the gene ends were 5 bases for V and 3 bases for J; bases not matched to a gene: 12. Per the germline V gene, CDR1 is SGHNT and CDR2 is YYREEE (reference sequence). In DNA form, the CDR3 reads TGTGCCAGCAGTCATCCACCCGGGACAGGGCACTACGAGCAGTACTTC. This codes for CASSHPPGTGHYEQYF. Looking up the rest from reference TRBV5-4 and TRBJ2-7 gives the full variable domain: ETGVTQSPTHLIKTRGQQVTLRCSSQSGHNTVSWYQQALGQGPQFIFQYYREEENGRGNFPPRFSGLQFPNYSSELNVNALELDDSALYLCASSHPPGTGHYEQYFGPGTRLTVT.

This clone has a handful of counts. The V and J genes are TRBV7-2 and TRBJ1-1; a weak D match, TRBD1 (5 bases). The CDR3 has 13 residues. Germline lookup yields CDR1 SGHTA and CDR2 FQGNSA. Between the trimmed V and J ends, which lost 1 base and 11 bases, there was a span of 14 bases. In nucleotides, the CDR3 is TGTGCCAGCAGCTTAGGGGGGGAACTTGCCGCTTTCTTT. This codes for CASSLGGELAAFF.

The chain links TRBV11-3 to TRBJ1-1; D unresolved. Germline loops: CDR1 SGHNT, CDR2 YENEEA. CDR3 length equals 13 residues. Trimming removed 5 bases from V and 1 base from J, with 8 bases in between. This CDR3 reads CASSEHRNTEAFF. The CDR3 nucleotides read TGTGCCAGCAGCGAGCATAGGAACACTGAAGCTTTCTTT.

This sequence joins TRBV10-3 and TRBJ1-2, with TRBD1 matching 8 bases. CDR1 is ENHRY and CDR2 is SYGVKD in the germline V gene. The V and J ends lost 9 bases and 2 bases, in that order; junction bases with no gene match: 5. There are 13 residues in the CDR3. The DNA for the CDR3 is TGTGCCATAAGACAGGGGAAAAACTATGGCTACACCTTC. Encoded protein: CAIRQGKNYGYTF.

The rearrangement joins TRBV27 to TRBJ1-5; TRBD1 matches at 11 bases. J was trimmed by 5 bases and V by 6 bases; bases with no gene match: 3. This CDR3 is built from 14 residues. Germline loops: CDR1 MNHEY, CDR2 SMNVEV (reference sequence). CDR3 sequence (DNA): TGTGCCAGCAGCCGGACAGGGGGCGATCAGCCCCAGCATTTT. It yields the protein CASSRTGGDQPQHF.

The chain is built from TRBV15 and TRBJ2-7; 7 nucleotides line up with TRBD1. The V gene's germline CDR1 is LNHNV and CDR2 YYDKDF (reference sequence). The J segment lost 6 bases and the V segment lost 1 base, leaving 12 bases of the junction unmatched. The CDR3 has 16 amino acids. CDR3: CATSRVSGTAGGEQYF. Here the CDR3 DNA reads TGTGCCACCAGCAGAGTGTCCGGGACAGCCGGAGGCGAGCAGTACTTC.

The gene calls are TRBV4-1 and TRBJ1-6, with D uncertain. V was pared by 1 base and J by 7 bases, with 5 bases between. CDR1 MGHRA and CDR2 YSYEKL come from the germline V gene. CDR3 length equals 13 residues. The CDR3 sequence: CASSQGLNSPLHF. In nucleotides, the CDR3 is TGCGCCAGCAGCCAAGGACTCAATTCACCCCTCCACTTT.

This clone was recorded only once. This sequence joins TRBV29-1 and TRBJ1-5; possibly TRBD1 for D (5 bases). Germline CDR1 is SQVTM and CDR2 is ANQGSEA. The V end lost 4 bases, the J end lost 2 bases, and 6 bases lay between the germline ends. The CDR3 runs to 12 residues. In nucleotides, the CDR3 is TGCAGCGTTGGGGGGGGCAATCAGCCCCAGCATTTT. It codes for CSVGGGNQPQHF. The full variable domain, with the rest looked up from reference TRBV29-1 and TRBJ1-5, is SAVISQKPSRDICQRGTSLTIQCQVDSQVTMMFWYRQQPGQSLTLIATANQGSEATYESGFVIDKFPISRPNLTFSTLTVSNMSPEDSSIYLCSVGGGNQPQHFGDGTRLSIL.

This clone was seen once. The genes are TRBV7-9 and TRBJ2-3; D is possibly TRBD2 (6 bases). This CDR3 is 15 amino acids long. Per the germline V gene, CDR1 is SEHNR and CDR2 is FQNEAQ (reference sequence). V was pared by 2 bases and J by 0 bases, with 9 bases between. CDR3 sequence: CASSLHGGSTDTQYF. The CDR3 DNA sequence: TGTGCCAGCAGCTTACATGGGGGGAGCACAGATACGCAGTATTTT.

The CDR3 is CASSVGGQGADTIYF. DNA for the CDR3: TGTGCCAGCAGCGTAGGTGGACAGGGGGCAGACACCATATATTTT. This chain links TRBV9 with TRBJ1-3, with TRBD1 matching over 11 bases. The V segment lost 0 bases and the J segment 8 bases; nucleotides outside the gene matches: 4. Looked up from germline, CDR1 is SGDLS and CDR2 is YYNGEE. This CDR3 spans 15 amino acids.

Only one count was recorded for this clone. The chain combines TRBV23-1 with TRBJ2-1, with 7 nucleotides matching TRBD1. TRBV23-1 is marked as an open reading frame, function uncertain. This CDR3 contains 19 residues. V trimming: 6 bases; J trimming: 4 bases; junction bases outside the gene matches: 21. The DNA of the CDR3 is TGCGCCAGCAGACCCGGACAGGAACAGACAGAGAAGATATACAATGAGCAGTTCTTC. Residues: CASRPGQEQTEKIYNEQFF.

The rearrangement joins TRBV5-1 to TRBJ2-7, with a weak D call TRBD2 (5 bases). The ends were cut back, 5 bases at V and 5 bases at J, with 14 bases in the middle. The CDR3 is 13 residues long. CDR1 and CDR2 (germline): SGHRS, YFSETQ. The CDR3 sequence is CASREAVRDEQYF. CDR3 nucleotide sequence: TGCGCCAGCAGGGAGGCAGTGCGGGACGAGCAGTACTTC.

The J gene is TRBJ2-2, the V gene TRBV4-1, with D perhaps matching TRBD2 (5 bases). The V gene's germline CDR1 is MGHRA and CDR2 YSYEKL. Between the trimmed V and J ends, which lost 0 bases and 3 bases, there was a span of 8 bases. This CDR3 spans 15 amino acids. This CDR3 is CASSQEGGDTGELFF. The CDR3 DNA reads as TGCGCCAGCAGCCAAGAAGGAGGCGACACCGGGGAGCTGTTTTTT.

This chain connects TRBV9 to TRBJ2-3, with no clear D. Trimming pared 4 bases from V and 0 bases from J, leaving 15 bases between. The germline V gene has CDR1 SGDLS and CDR2 YYNGEE. This CDR3 has 16 residues. The CDR3 is CASSPRQSFSTDTQYF. The CDR3 coding sequence is TGTGCCAGCAGCCCCCGCCAGTCCTTTAGCACAGATACGCAGTATTTT.

The table lists this clone with a few counts. The chain employs TRBV19 and TRBJ1-2, with 7 bases identical to TRBD1. The V gene's germline CDR1 is LNHDA and CDR2 SQIVND (reference sequence). Unmatched junction bases numbered 5, after V lost 3 bases and J lost 7 bases. CDR3 length: 13 amino acids. The CDR3 coding sequence is TGTGCCAGTAGTATTGGAGGGGGCCGTGGCTACACCTTC. Translated, it gives CASSIGGGRGYTF. Looking up the rest from reference TRBV19 and TRBJ1-2 gives the full variable domain: DGGITQSPKYLFRKEGQNVTLSCEQNLNHDAMYWYRQDPGQGLRLIYYSQIVNDFQKGDIAEGYSVSREKKESFPLTVTSAQKNPTAFYLCASSIGGGRGYTFGSGTRLTVV.

This chain uses TRBV10-1 with TRBJ2-4, with TRBD2 identical over 13 bases. Germline V CDR1 and CDR2: WNHNN, SYGVQD (reference sequence). The CDR3 runs to 18 residues. V was clipped by 2 bases and J by 0 bases; unmatched bases: 4. The CDR3 loop reads CASSEGLAGEGAKNIQYF. CDR3 bases: TGCGCCAGCAGTGAGGGACTAGCGGGAGAGGGAGCCAAAAACATTCAGTACTTC.

This chain links TRBV5-1 with TRBJ1-2; 7 bases are a match to TRBD1. The CDR3 runs 18 residues. V dropped 4 bases and J dropped 2; count of bases not matched to a gene: 17. Germline values: CDR1 SGHRS, CDR2 YFSETQ. The CDR3 region is CASSLSRLPGQINYGYTF. In nucleotides, the CDR3 is TGCGCCAGCAGCCTCTCCCGCCTACCGGGACAGATAAACTATGGCTACACCTTC.

The V and J genes are TRBV11-3 and TRBJ2-5; no clear D gene. The CDR3 is 15 amino acids. From germline, CDR1 is SGHNT and CDR2 YENEEA. Between the trimmed V and J ends, which lost 5 bases and 2 bases, there was a span of 15 bases. CDR3 residues: CASSPTTSRQETQYF. CDR3 nucleotides: TGTGCCAGCAGCCCTACTACCTCGCGGCAAGAGACCCAGTACTTC.